These 13 T cell receptor beta chains were all obtained from the same sample, sequenced in a study of T cell responses to AZD1222 COVID-19 vaccine. Libraries were prepared by immunoSEQ multiplex PCR; TCRdb keeps only in-frame clonotypes and omits some of them. In the table there are around 100,000 clones, over 80% of which are singletons. Sequenced material: peripheral blood, taken on day 0 of AZD1222 vaccination. These receptors all come from an adult in good health.

The chain is built from TRBV5-4 and TRBJ2-1; the match to TRBD1 covers 9 bases. V shed 1 base and J 4 bases; nucleotides not matched to a gene: 6. This CDR3 spans 16 amino acids. Germline assignment: CDR1 SGHNT and CDR2 YYREEE (reference sequence). CDR3 coding DNA: TGTGCCAGCAGCTTGCGAACGGGGACAGGGTACAATGAGCAGTTCTTC. It is translated as CASSLRTGTGYNEQFF.

This chain links TRBV18 with TRBJ2-1, with TRBD2 identical over 7 bases. V was clipped by 2 bases and J by 4 bases; unmatched bases: 5. This CDR3 contains 15 residues. The germline V gene encodes CDR1 KGHSH and CDR2 LQKENI. The CDR3 DNA follows: TGTGCCAGCTCACCATCCAGCGGGAATTACAATGAGCAGTTCTTC. Translating it yields CASSPSSGNYNEQFF.

The J gene is TRBJ1-1, the V gene TRBV19, with D tentatively TRBD1 (6 bases). Germline CDR1 LNHDA, CDR2 SQIVND (reference sequence). The CDR3 spans 14 residues. V was shortened by 5 bases and J by 14 bases, with 24 bases between the two germline ends. CDR3 protein: CASSSRQAVRSLFF. The CDR3 DNA reads TGTGCCAGTAGTTCTAGACAGGCCGTAAGGAGTTTATTCTTT.

This sequence joins TRBV27 and TRBJ2-7; 12 bases agree with TRBD1. Trimming cost V 4 bases and J 7 bases; bases outside gene matches: 5. CDR1 is MNHEY, CDR2 SMNVEV, per germline (reference sequence). The CDR3 has 14 amino acids. DNA for the CDR3: TGTGCCAGCAGTTGGGGACAGGGGGCAGGGGAGCAGTACTTC. It codes for CASSWGQGAGEQYF.

The V gene is TRBV7-8, the J gene TRBJ2-4; maybe TRBD1 (5 bases). This CDR3 comprises 15 residues. Germline V gene sequence: CDR1 SGHVS, CDR2 FQNEAQ. V lost 1 base and J 7 bases, leaving 14 bases between the germline ends. CDR3 nucleotides: TGTGCCAGCAGCTTAGTAAAAATAGGGGCGAACATTCAGTACTTC. Its protein product is CASSLVKIGANIQYF.

This clone has only one observation. This rearrangement joins TRBV7-2 to TRBJ1-3; D gene unclear. The ends were cut back, 3 bases at V and 2 bases at J, with 11 bases in the middle. Germline CDR1 reads SGHTA; CDR2 reads FQGNSA. The CDR3 sequence is 15 residues long. The CDR3 bases are TGTGCCAGCAGCTTGCCCGGGCACGCTGGAAACACCATATATTTT. As protein: CASSLPGHAGNTIYF.

In regard to this clone: The junction shows a germline mismatch at one end, possibly a read error. The chain uses TRBV15 and TRBJ2-4; D is perhaps TRBD2 (7 bases). This CDR3 is built from 9 residues. The germline CDR1 and CDR2 sequences are LNHNV and YYDKDF (reference sequence). CDR3: CATHRGADF. The CDR3 nucleotides read TGTGCCACGCATCGGGGGGCGGACTTC.

This chain connects TRBV18 to TRBJ1-2; 7 bases are a match to TRBD1. V shed 3 bases, J shed 2 bases, and the junction held 6 bases outside the gene matches. The CDR3 loop spans 15 amino acids. CDR1 is KGHSH, CDR2 LQKENI, per germline. As DNA, the CDR3 is TGTGCCAGCTCACCGAGTCAGACAGGGAACTATGGCTACACCTTC. Protein: CASSPSQTGNYGYTF.

V and J are TRBV19 and TRBJ2-7; 11 bases are a match to TRBD1. With V trimmed by 6 bases and J by 5 bases, 6 bases remained unmatched. This CDR3 is built from 14 residues. Germline assignment: CDR1 LNHDA and CDR2 SQIVND (reference sequence). DNA for the CDR3: TGTGCCAGTAGGGGGACAGGGGGTTTGCACGAGCAGTACTTC. Its translation: CASRGTGGLHEQYF.

The genes are TRBV11-2 and TRBJ2-3; 9 nucleotides match TRBD2. Trimming removed 8 bases from V and 3 bases from J; junction bases left unmatched: 9. The CDR3 is 15 residues long. Germline V gene sequence: CDR1 SGHAT, CDR2 FQNNGV. This chain's CDR3 is CASLGLAGTTDTQYF. CDR3 coding DNA: TGTGCCAGCTTGGGGCTAGCGGGGACTACAGATACGCAGTATTTT. Full variable domain (remainder filled in from reference TRBV11-2 and TRBJ2-3): EAGVAQSPRYKIIEKRQSVAFWCNPISGHATLYWYQQILGQGPKLLIQFQNNGVVDDSQLPKDRFSAERLKGVDSTLKIQPAKLEDSAVYLCASLGLAGTTDTQYFGPGTRLTVL.

V is TRBV25-1 and J is TRBJ2-6, with D maybe TRBD1 (5 bases). The ends were cut back, 5 bases at V and 13 bases at J, with 15 bases in the middle. Germline V gene lookup returns CDR1 MGHDK and CDR2 SYGVNS. This CDR3 is 13 amino acids long. The CDR3 loop reads CASSLPGMVVLTF. CDR3 sequence (DNA): TGTGCCAGCAGTCTTCCAGGGATGGTTGTCCTGACTTTC. The variable domain in full, with the rest retrieved from reference TRBV25-1 and TRBJ2-6, is EADIYQTPRYLVIGTGKKITLECSQTMGHDKMYWYQQDPGMELHLIHYSYGVNSTEKGDLSSESTVSRIRTEHFPLTLESARPSHTSQYLCASSLPGMVVLTFGAGSRLTVL.

The chain joins TRBV3-1 (or the pseudogene TRBV3-2) to TRBJ1-5; the match to TRBD1 covers 8 bases. The CDR3 runs to 14 residues. Germline CDR1 is LGHDT and CDR2 is YNNKEL (reference sequence). V shed 3 bases, J shed 5 bases, and the junction held 3 bases outside the gene matches. DNA of the CDR3: TGTGCCAGCAGCCAGACACAGGGGGATCAGCCCCAGCATTTT. Amino acids: CASSQTQGDQPQHF.

The chain is built from TRBV28 and TRBJ1-5; 8 positions agree with TRBD1. The CDR3 consists of 16 residues. The germline CDR1 and CDR2 sequences are MDHEN and SYDVKM. V was pared by 10 bases and J by 1 base, with 12 bases of the junction left unmatched. The CDR3 sequence is CAISEPGGSSNQPQHF. In DNA, the CDR3 is TGTGCCATCTCAGAACCAGGGGGCTCGAGCAATCAGCCCCAGCATTTT.